This T cell receptor beta chain stems from a study of human T cells and chemical hapten exposure. In the study overall: Diphenylcyclopropenone doses were given weekly to the scalps of patients across the roughly 24-week study.

This CDR3 region has 16 residues. CDR1 DFQATT and CDR2 SNEGSKA come from the germline V gene (reference sequence). The trim removed 0 bases at V and 3 bases at J, leaving 6 bases unmatched. Individual cDNA molecules in this library carried unique molecular identifiers. In the source study's methods: The number of TCRs in each sample had a median of about 95,000 and spanned roughly 23,224 to 700,000. TCRdb re-called the RACE reads with MiXCR, one entry per CDR3 protein. The V and J calls were not made by the authors but by TCRdb's processing. The sample holds 300,000 to 400,000 distinct CDR3 sequences, around 7% seen once. Study-level results: Patch test scores rose with PT1 expanded TCR counts, a positive correlation.

As for time point: patch test 1, 2 weeks after DPC sensitization. Noted treatment: therapeutic diphenylcyclopropenone sensitization with weekly scalp DPC. A few counts support this clonotype. Its antigen is undetermined. The starting material was whole blood, obtained in connection with sensitization to the hapten diphenylcyclopropenone (DPC). The source is a woman under 30 with alopecia areata. Some clones in this sample may be carry-over from other donors' samples. This chain connects TRBV20-1 to TRBJ2-2; 8 bases line up with TRBD1. CDR3 residues: CSARDLSRGHTGELFF. The CDR3 coding sequence is TGCAGTGCTAGAGATCTTTCCAGGGGGCACACCGGGGAGCTGTTTTTT.